Listed below are T cell receptor beta chains from one sample, sequenced in a study of cytomegalovirus exposure and HLA in healthy donors. The repertoire was sequenced with immunoSEQ multiplex PCR; TCRdb's copy has only in-frame clones and lacks some. The sample yields 150,000 to 200,000 clones, 79% seen once. Sequenced material: PBMCs. Receptor source: a woman between 35 and 50 years old in good health and CMV-seronegative. Each CDR3 is given without its conserved first and last residue. Each record gives: V gene, J gene, CDR3 protein.

v_call: TRBV7-3
j_call: TRBJ1-4
cdr3_aa: ASSLDFGEKLF

v_call: TRBV28
j_call: TRBJ2-5
cdr3_aa: ASSVQGNQETQY

v_call: TRBV9
j_call: TRBJ1-1
cdr3_aa: ASSVALRDGNTEAF

v_call: TRBV29-1
j_call: TRBJ1-1
cdr3_aa: SVNRGQGTEAF

v_call: TRBV30
j_call: TRBJ1-5
cdr3_aa: AWSIRDRLNQPQH

v_call: TRBV6-5
j_call: TRBJ2-2
cdr3_aa: ASSQLGVGTGELF

v_call: TRBV5-1
j_call: TRBJ2-7
cdr3_aa: ASGQGVTYEQY

v_call: TRBV11-2
j_call: TRBJ2-3
cdr3_aa: ASSVTSGGNTDTQY

v_call: TRBV27
j_call: TRBJ2-1
cdr3_aa: ASSLISGFGDNEQF

v_call: TRBV10-3
j_call: TRBJ1-5
cdr3_aa: ATRQTNQPQH

v_call: TRBV7-2
j_call: TRBJ2-3
cdr3_aa: ASSLAGAVATDTQY